Listed here is a single TCR beta chain. This specimen belongs to a study of blood T cell repertoires in COVID-19. Study-level information: Italy, Spain and the United States were the sources of the convalescent and acute COVID-19 samples.

Data came from immunoSEQ multiplex PCR; TCRdb stores just in-frame clones and leaves some out. Among 200,000 to 300,000 clones listed, roughly 88% were seen once. One Seattle source followed patients from active infection through their disease course. Germline assignment: CDR1 SGHTA and CDR2 FQGNSA. V gave up 1 base and J gave up 10 bases, with 14 bases separating them. The CDR3 is 15 amino acids. The clonotype was recovered from a woman in her thirties with COVID-19, enrolled during active disease. Sequencing was carried out using peripheral blood. The rearrangement links TRBV7-2 to TRBJ1-6; possible D gene TRBD1, 5 bases. For the CDR3, the DNA is TGTGCCAGCAGCTTAGAGGGGTCGGGAGTCTCACCCCTCCACTTT. It specifies CASSLEGSGVSPLHF.